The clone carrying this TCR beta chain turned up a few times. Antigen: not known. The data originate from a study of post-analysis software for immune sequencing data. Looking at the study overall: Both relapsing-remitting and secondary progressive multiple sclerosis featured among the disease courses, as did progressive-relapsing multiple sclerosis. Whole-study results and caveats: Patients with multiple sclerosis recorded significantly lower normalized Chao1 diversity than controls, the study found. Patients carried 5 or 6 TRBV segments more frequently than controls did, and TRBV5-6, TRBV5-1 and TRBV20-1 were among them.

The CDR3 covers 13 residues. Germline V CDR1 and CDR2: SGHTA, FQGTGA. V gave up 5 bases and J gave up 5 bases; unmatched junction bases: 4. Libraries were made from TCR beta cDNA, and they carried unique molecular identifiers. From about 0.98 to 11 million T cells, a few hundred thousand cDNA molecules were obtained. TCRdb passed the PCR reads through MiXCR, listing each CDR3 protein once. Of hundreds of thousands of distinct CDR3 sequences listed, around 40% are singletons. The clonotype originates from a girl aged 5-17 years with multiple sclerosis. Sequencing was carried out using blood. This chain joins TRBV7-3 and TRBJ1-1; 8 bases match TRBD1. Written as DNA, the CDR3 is TGTGCCAGCAGCCCAAGGGACAGGACTGAAGCTTTCTTT. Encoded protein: CASSPRDRTEAFF.